The clone carrying this TCR beta chain has just a few counts. Antigen specificity is unknown. This record comes from a study of identical twins. All donors comprised healthy Caucasians. TCRdb ran MiXCR on the 5' RACE reads and lists one entry per CDR3 protein. The table includes hundreds of thousands of distinct CDR3 sequences, around 8% detected once. Study findings and constraints: It was out-of-frame TCR alpha sharing in monozygotic twins that models underestimated. A lower insertion count was a feature of abundant cord blood beta clonotypes, with no such feature in memory repertoires. Within twin pairs, the out-of-frame alpha sequences they shared showed excess low generation probability.

CDR3 size: 17 residues. Germline trimming cut 2 bases from V and 5 bases from J; bases unmatched to any gene: 14. Germline V gene sequence: CDR1 SGHTA, CDR2 FQGTGA. A further study also used this sample, focusing on yellow fever vaccine responses in identical twins.

The sequenced sample was memory (CD45RO+) T cells sorted from blood. The chain is built from TRBV7-3 and TRBJ2-5; 7 bases are a match to TRBD2. The TCR originated in a woman between 18 and 29 years old in good health. CDR3 sequence: CASSLGSSGSPGETQYF. CDR3 nucleotide sequence: TGTGCCAGCAGCTTAGGTTCTAGCGGATCACCGGGGGAGACCCAGTACTTC.